These 31 T cell receptor beta chains originate from one sample sequenced in a study of technical replicates of blood from a few donors. This table comes from immunoSEQ multiplex PCR, and its TCRdb copy is limited to in-frame clones, with some not included. There are about 83,000 clones in the sample; roughly 90% occur only once, and 0.39% lies in the top ten. The sequencing input was T cells isolated from PBMCs. Receptors originate from a human donor in good health.

V gene TRBV5-4 combines with J gene TRBJ1-5; D is perhaps TRBD1 (6 bases). V lost 0 bases, J lost 1 base, and 11 bases lay in between. This CDR3 has 16 residues. In germline, CDR1 is SGHNT, CDR2 YYREEE (reference sequence). This chain's CDR3 is CASSLVADRSNQPQHF. The CDR3 coding sequence is TGTGCCAGCAGCTTGGTCGCTGACAGGAGCAATCAGCCCCAGCATTTT.

CDR3 region: CASSYGTGTGSYEQYF. The DNA of the CDR3 is TGTGCCAGCAGCTACGGGACCGGGACAGGGAGCTACGAGCAGTACTTC. This chain joins TRBV5-6 and TRBJ2-7, with 9 bases lining up with TRBD1. J gave up 3 bases and V 3 bases, and 10 bases lay outside the gene matches. The germline CDR1 and CDR2 sequences are SGHDT and YYEEEE. CDR3 length: 16 residues.

The rearrangement uses TRBV7-9 and TRBJ2-7, with a tentative D call TRBD2 (5 bases). The ends were cut back, 5 bases at V and 4 bases at J, with 15 bases in the middle. In germline, CDR1 is SEHNR, CDR2 FQNEAQ (reference sequence). The CDR3 runs 14 residues. CDR3 region: CASSKRTTQYEQYF. CDR3 DNA: TGTGCCAGCAGCAAGCGGACCACTCAATACGAGCAGTACTTC. The full variable domain, in which reference TRBV7-9 and TRBJ2-7 provide the parts outside the CDR3, is DTGVSQNPRHKITKRGQNVTFRCDPISEHNRLYWYRQTLGQGPEFLTYFQNEAQLEKSRLLSDRFSAERPKGSFSTLEIQRTEQGDSAMYLCASSKRTTQYEQYFGPGTRLTVT.

Note on this clone: At the DNA level, this CDR3 is encoded by other sequences in the same sample as well. The chain carries TRBV9 and TRBJ1-1; 9 bases match TRBD1. This CDR3 has 14 amino acids. Germline V gives CDR1 SGDLS, CDR2 YYNGEE. V shed 2 bases, J shed 1 base, and the junction held 0 bases outside the gene matches. The CDR3 here is CASSVGQGNTEAFF. The CDR3 DNA reads as TGTGCCAGCAGCGTGGGACAGGGGAACACTGAAGCTTTCTTT. Together with reference TRBV9 and TRBJ1-1, the CDR3 gives the full variable domain: DSGVTQTPKHLITATGQRVTLRCSPRSGDLSVYWYQQSLDQGLQFLIQYYNGEERAKGNILERFSAQQFPDLHSELNLSSLELGDSALYFCASSVGQGNTEAFFGQGTRLTVV.

The rearrangement joins TRBV7-2 to TRBJ1-5, with no clear D. Trimming stripped 2 bases from V and 7 bases from J, with 9 bases between. Germline CDR1 reads SGHTA; CDR2 reads FQGNSA. This CDR3 region has 13 residues. This CDR3 reads CASSLSSVQPQHF. In nucleotides, the CDR3 is TGTGCCAGCAGCTTATCATCGGTCCAGCCCCAGCATTTT.

V is TRBV11-3 and J is TRBJ2-2; 10 bases are a match to TRBD1. V was clipped by 7 bases and J by 5 bases; unmatched bases: 7. The CDR3 runs to 15 residues. CDR1 and CDR2 from the germline V gene are SGHNT and YENEEA. CDR3 nucleotide sequence: TGTGCCAGCACCCCGGACAGGGGGAATACCGGGGAGCTGTTTTTT. Translation: CASTPDRGNTGELFF.

The J gene is TRBJ2-7, the V gene TRBV5-5; D is possibly TRBD1 (5 bases). The germline CDR1 and CDR2 sequences are SGHKS and YYEKEE (reference sequence). The V and J ends lost 9 bases and 1 base respectively, with 17 bases between them. The CDR3 loop spans 14 amino acids. The CDR3: CATHQGFLSYEQYF. DNA of the CDR3: TGTGCCACTCACCAGGGCTTTCTATCCTACGAGCAGTACTTC.

The CDR3 DNA is TGTGCCAGCAGTCTCCAACAGAGCAGCCAAGAGACCCAGTACTTC. It is translated as CASSLQQSSQETQYF. This chain connects TRBV27 to TRBJ2-5; D gene uncertain. V was cut by 5 bases and J by 1 base, with 14 bases left in between. Germline values: CDR1 MNHEY, CDR2 SMNVEV (reference sequence). The CDR3 has 15 amino acids.

The gene calls are TRBV4-2 and TRBJ2-7; TRBD1 agrees at 8 bases. The CDR3 extends over 15 amino acids. V lost 6 bases and J lost 0; bases outside the gene matches: 7. Germline V gene lookup returns CDR1 LGHNA and CDR2 YNFKEQ. This chain's CDR3 is CASRENDRGSYEQYF. DNA of the CDR3: TGTGCCAGCAGGGAAAACGACAGGGGCTCCTACGAGCAGTACTTC.

The rearrangement links TRBV11-2 to TRBJ2-5; the D gene is possibly TRBD1 (5 bases). The CDR3 spans 14 residues. Germline V gene lookup returns CDR1 SGHAT and CDR2 FQNNGV. The V end was cut by 2 bases, the J end by 4 bases, with 11 bases between. CDR3 residues: CASSLSLTAETQYF. The CDR3 nucleotides are TGTGCCAGCAGCTTATCATTGACAGCAGAGACCCAGTACTTC. The full variable domain, completed using reference TRBV11-2 and TRBJ2-5, is EAGVAQSPRYKIIEKRQSVAFWCNPISGHATLYWYQQILGQGPKLLIQFQNNGVVDDSQLPKDRFSAERLKGVDSTLKIQPAKLEDSAVYLCASSLSLTAETQYFGPGTRLLVL.

V and J are TRBV2 and TRBJ1-5; TRBD1 agrees at 9 bases. The CDR3 contains 17 residues. The V and J ends lost 1 base and 6 bases, in that order; junction bases with no gene match: 10. The germline CDR1 and CDR2 sequences are SNHLY and FYNNEI. The CDR3 nucleotides are TGTGCCAGCAGTGAAGGGAAACCGGGACAGGGACGTCAGCCCCAGCATTTT. It is translated as CASSEGKPGQGRQPQHF.

The chain combines TRBV29-1 with TRBJ1-1, with D perhaps TRBD1 (5 bases). Germline CDR1 SQVTM, CDR2 ANQGSEA. Trimming took 2 bases from V and 4 from J, leaving 11 bases between them. The length of the CDR3 is 13 residues. The CDR3 protein is CSVEQGRGTEAFF. CDR3 nucleotide sequence: TGCAGCGTTGAACAGGGTAGGGGCACTGAAGCTTTCTTT.

V gene TRBV4-3 combines with J gene TRBJ2-7, with D possibly matching TRBD1 (6 bases). The germline V gene has CDR1 LGHNA and CDR2 YSLEER. Trimming removed 3 bases from V and 2 bases from J, with 8 bases in between. The CDR3 is made up of 13 amino acids. CDR3 residues: CASSQGTPYEQYF. The CDR3 DNA reads as TGCGCCAGCAGCCAGGGGACACCCTACGAGCAGTACTTC.

The chain carries TRBV5-1 and TRBJ2-5; D possibly corresponds to TRBD2 (7 bases). Per the germline V gene, CDR1 is SGHRS and CDR2 is YFSETQ. The CDR3 sequence is 16 residues long. Trimming took 1 base from V and 2 from J, leaving 15 bases between them. CDR3 DNA sequence: TGCGCCAGCAGCTTGTTAGGGGGGGGGACTCAAGAGACCCAGTACTTC. It is translated as CASSLLGGGTQETQYF. Full variable domain (missing parts from reference TRBV5-1 and TRBJ2-5): KAGVTQTPRYLIKTRGQQVTLSCSPISGHRSVSWYQQTPGQGLQFLFEYFSETQRNKGNFPGRFSGRQFSNSRSEMNVSTLELGDSALYLCASSLLGGGTQETQYFGPGTRLLVL.

This chain links TRBV7-2 with TRBJ1-2; weak D call: TRBD1 (6 bases). There are 12 residues in the CDR3. The V end lost 2 bases, the J end lost 8 bases, and 9 bases lay between the germline ends. The V gene's germline CDR1 is SGHTA and CDR2 FQGNSA. CDR3 region: CASSLMGAGYTF. The CDR3, as DNA: TGTGCCAGCAGCTTAATGGGGGCCGGCTACACCTTC.

The gene calls are TRBV28 and TRBJ1-1; 8 bases are shared with TRBD1. The CDR3 runs to 14 residues. CDR1 and CDR2 from the germline V gene are MDHEN and SYDVKM. V was clipped by 7 bases and J by 0 bases; unmatched bases: 4. CDR3 DNA sequence: TGTGCCAGCAAAGAGACAGGGGTGAACACTGAAGCTTTCTTT. Protein product: CASKETGVNTEAFF. The full variable domain, in which reference TRBV28 and TRBJ1-1 provide the parts outside the CDR3, is DVKVTQSSRYLVKRTGEKVFLECVQDMDHENMFWYRQDPGLGLRLIYFSYDVKMKEKGDIPEGYSVSREKKERFSLILESASTNQTSMYLCASKETGVNTEAFFGQGTRLTVV.

The chain links TRBV28 to TRBJ2-7; no reliable D call. The CDR3 sequence is 12 residues long. Germline values: CDR1 MDHEN, CDR2 SYDVKM. Trimming took 6 bases from V and 4 from J, leaving 10 bases between them. The CDR3 DNA is TGTGCCAGCAGCCCTAGTTCATACGAGCAGTACTTC. It is translated as CASSPSSYEQYF.

V gene TRBV2 combines with J gene TRBJ2-7, with 10 bases that match TRBD1. Germline CDR1 is SNHLY and CDR2 is FYNNEI. This CDR3 contains 14 residues. With V trimmed by 8 bases and J by 6 bases, 10 bases remained unmatched. For the CDR3, the DNA is TGTGCCAGCCATACGTGGGACAGGGGCTCCGAGCAGTACTTC. Amino acid sequence: CASHTWDRGSEQYF.

This chain joins TRBV4-3 and TRBJ2-2, with D maybe TRBD1 (6 bases). CDR1 and CDR2 from the germline V gene are LGHNA and YSLEER. This CDR3 region has 15 residues. V was trimmed by 3 bases and J by 0 bases, leaving 8 bases between them. The CDR3 DNA follows: TGCGCCAGCAGCCAGGGACAAACGAACACCGGGGAGCTGTTTTTT. Amino acid sequence: CASSQGQTNTGELFF.

The CDR3 reads CASSQDEYTGTGDGEAFF. In DNA form, the CDR3 reads TGCGCCAGCAGCCAAGACGAGTATACCGGGACAGGGGATGGTGAAGCTTTCTTT. The chain combines TRBV4-1 with TRBJ1-1; 10 bases map to TRBD1. V gave up 0 bases and J gave up 7 bases; unmatched junction bases: 14. The CDR3 has 18 residues. Germline V gene data show CDR1 as MGHRA and CDR2 as YSYEKL.

The rearrangement uses TRBV5-1 and TRBJ1-1, with D maybe TRBD1 (5 bases). V lost 5 bases to trimming and J lost 1 base, with 12 bases between them. Germline values: CDR1 SGHRS, CDR2 YFSETQ. This CDR3 region has 14 residues. This CDR3 reads CASSFEGENTEAFF. The CDR3 DNA follows: TGCGCCAGCAGTTTTGAAGGGGAGAACACTGAAGCTTTCTTT. The whole variable domain, filled in from reference TRBV5-1 and TRBJ1-1, reads KAGVTQTPRYLIKTRGQQVTLSCSPISGHRSVSWYQQTPGQGLQFLFEYFSETQRNKGNFPGRFSGRQFSNSRSEMNVSTLELGDSALYLCASSFEGENTEAFFGQGTRLTVV.

This clone was seen only once. In DNA form, the CDR3 reads TGCGCCAGCAGCCAACTAGCAGGAGCTCCCACCTATTACAATGAGCAGTTCTTC. Its protein is CASSQLAGAPTYYNEQFF. This chain joins TRBV4-3 and TRBJ2-1; TRBD2 might be the D (5 bases). The V gene lost 2 bases and the J gene lost 4 bases, with 21 bases spanning the gap. Per germline, CDR1 LGHNA and CDR2 YSLEER. CDR3 length: 18 residues.

This chain links TRBV9 with TRBJ2-5; 10 bases line up with TRBD1. CDR3 length: 14 amino acids. Losses at the gene ends were 3 bases for V and 5 bases for J; bases not matched to a gene: 4. Looked up from germline, CDR1 is SGDLS and CDR2 is YYNGEE. CDR3 region: CASSGMDRGETQYF. In nucleotides, the CDR3 is TGTGCCAGCAGCGGAATGGACAGGGGGGAGACCCAGTACTTC.

The chain has TRBV7-3 and TRBJ2-1; TRBD1 matches at 9 bases. This CDR3 comprises 16 residues. Germline-derived CDR1 and CDR2 are SGHTA and FQGTGA. The junction had 10 bases not matched to a gene; V was cut back by 4 bases and J by 6 bases. CDR3 protein: CASSSGGGQGGNEQFF. The CDR3 nucleotides are TGTGCCAGCAGCTCAGGGGGGGGACAGGGAGGCAATGAGCAGTTCTTC.

The chain joins TRBV7-9 to TRBJ2-5; 7 bases are shared with TRBD2. With 5 bases clipped from V and 5 bases from J, the junction kept 14 bases outside the gene matches. Germline V gene data show CDR1 as SEHNR and CDR2 as FQNEAQ (reference sequence). This CDR3 region has 16 residues. CDR3 loop: CASSPRGAGRWETQYF. DNA for the CDR3: TGTGCCAGCAGCCCCCGGGGAGCGGGACGGTGGGAGACCCAGTACTTC.

The V gene is TRBV27, the J gene TRBJ2-3; tentatively, D is TRBD1 (6 bases). The CDR3 runs 14 residues. The germline CDR1 and CDR2 sequences are MNHEY and SMNVEV (reference sequence). V lost 2 bases and J lost 6, with 12 bases in between. CDR3 DNA: TGTGCCAGCAGTTTAAACGTCAGGGGTGATACGCAGTATTTT. It codes for CASSLNVRGDTQYF.

This sequence joins TRBV4-1 and TRBJ1-1, with TRBD1 as a possible D gene (5 bases). V shed 0 bases and J shed 5 bases, with 13 bases lying between them. From germline, CDR1 is MGHRA and CDR2 YSYEKL. The CDR3 totals 15 residues. CDR3 sequence reads: CASSQERSEGTEAFF. CDR3 bases: TGCGCCAGCAGCCAAGAGAGGTCGGAGGGGACTGAAGCTTTCTTT.

The chain carries TRBV11-3 and TRBJ1-2; possibly TRBD1 for D (6 bases). V lost 0 bases to trimming and J lost 4 bases, with 18 bases between them. Germline loops: CDR1 SGHNT, CDR2 YENEEA. The CDR3 length is 17 residues. The CDR3 DNA reads as TGTGCCAGCAGCTTAGATCAGAACAGGGTGGGCTCCTATGGCTACACCTTC. It encodes CASSLDQNRVGSYGYTF.

This chain connects TRBV2 to TRBJ1-2, with 10 bases lining up with TRBD1. The CDR3 is 14 residues long. Germline values: CDR1 SNHLY, CDR2 FYNNEI. Unmatched junction bases numbered 5, after V lost 5 bases and J lost 5 bases. CDR3 residues: CASSRDRGLYGYTF. Here the CDR3 DNA reads TGTGCCAGCAGTAGGGACAGGGGATTGTATGGCTACACCTTC.

The V gene is TRBV6-1, the J gene TRBJ2-2; D not resolved. The CDR3 contains 12 residues. CDR1 is MNHNS and CDR2 is SASEGT in the germline V gene. The V end was cut by 5 bases, the J end by 7 bases, with 8 bases between. The CDR3 sequence is CASSQKYGELFF. CDR3 DNA sequence: TGTGCCAGCAGTCAGAAGTACGGGGAGCTGTTTTTT.

The J gene is TRBJ1-5, the V gene TRBV27, with D hard to call. This CDR3 region has 13 residues. Germline assignment: CDR1 MNHEY and CDR2 SMNVEV (reference sequence). V lost 3 bases to trimming and J lost 4 bases, with 7 bases between them. DNA for the CDR3: TGTGCCAGCAGTTTGAGCGTAAATCAGCCCCAGCATTTT. This encodes CASSLSVNQPQHF.